This T cell receptor beta chain was found in a study of blood T cell repertoires in COVID-19. Across the whole study: COVID-19 samples, acute and convalescent, were from the United States, Italy and Spain. PBMCs, B-cell-depleted T cells, or T cells provided the cDNA or gDNA that made up the material.

Trimming cost V 0 bases and J 8 bases, with 13 bases left between them. Germline CDR1 MNHEY, CDR2 SVGAGI. This CDR3 contains 14 residues. Assay: immunoSEQ multiplex PCR; the TCRdb copy retains only in-frame clones and omits some. The table lists about 400,000 clones, 89% of them singletons. The receptor was isolated from a man aged 35 to 55 with acute or convalescent COVID-19. Sequenced material: peripheral blood. The chain combines TRBV6-5 with TRBJ1-2; D unclear. CDR3 region: CASSYSLGVAGYTF. The DNA of the CDR3 is TGTGCCAGCAGTTACTCGCTCGGGGTCGCGGGCTACACCTTC.